Following are 21 T cell receptor beta chains from one sample sequenced in a study of blood T cell repertoires in COVID-19. This table comes from immunoSEQ multiplex PCR, and its TCRdb copy is limited to in-frame clones, with some not included. The data contain about 80,000 clones, roughly nine tenths of them singletons. Sequenced material: peripheral blood. The receptors were gathered from a woman aged 80 or over with active or convalescent COVID-19.

The chain combines TRBV3-1 (or the pseudogene TRBV3-2) with TRBJ2-7, with 9 bases aligning to TRBD2. CDR1 and CDR2 (germline): LGHDT, YNNKEL (reference sequence). The V segment lost 5 bases and the J segment 1 base; nucleotides outside the gene matches: 3. The CDR3 consists of 14 residues. In DNA form, the CDR3 reads TGTGCCAGCAGCATGGCGGGAGGGTCCTACGAGCAGTACTTC. Protein product: CASSMAGGSYEQYF.

The V call is TRBV5-1, the J call TRBJ2-3, with TRBD2 identical over 11 bases. Germline trimming cut 0 bases from V and 6 bases from J; bases unmatched to any gene: 3. The CDR3 runs to 15 residues. Germline loops: CDR1 SGHRS, CDR2 YFSETQ. Written as DNA, the CDR3 is TGCGCCAGCAGCTTGGTAGCGGGAGGGCCTGATACGCAGTATTTT. Translation: CASSLVAGGPDTQYF. Complete variable domain (other parts from reference TRBV5-1 and TRBJ2-3): KAGVTQTPRYLIKTRGQQVTLSCSPISGHRSVSWYQQTPGQGLQFLFEYFSETQRNKGNFPGRFSGRQFSNSRSEMNVSTLELGDSALYLCASSLVAGGPDTQYFGPGTRLTVL.

This chain uses TRBV15 with TRBJ2-7; 8 nucleotides agree with TRBD2. Germline CDR1 LNHNV, CDR2 YYDKDF (reference sequence). The junction had 12 bases not matched to a gene; V was cut back by 9 bases and J by 5 bases. The CDR3 consists of 14 residues. The CDR3 sequence is CATSGGSGSNEQYF. DNA of the CDR3: TGTGCCACTTCGGGGGGGAGCGGGAGCAACGAGCAGTACTTC.

V and J are TRBV7-8 and TRBJ1-2; TRBD1 matches at 8 bases. The CDR3 has 16 amino acids. Germline V CDR1 and CDR2: SGHVS, FQNEAQ. V gave up 5 bases and J gave up 4 bases; unmatched junction bases: 12. This CDR3 reads CASSTRTGIPRYGYTF. Here the CDR3 DNA reads TGTGCCAGCAGCACCCGGACAGGGATCCCCCGCTATGGCTACACCTTC.

The rearrangement joins TRBV14 to TRBJ1-2; TRBD1 matches at 7 bases. The V gene end was trimmed by 1 base and the J gene end by 8 bases; junction bases not matched to a gene: 16. From germline, CDR1 is SGHDN and CDR2 FVKESK. The CDR3 spans 17 residues. The CDR3 sequence: CASSQGGTGTVGSGYTF. The DNA of the CDR3 is TGTGCCAGCAGCCAAGGAGGAACCGGGACAGTGGGGTCGGGCTACACCTTC.

V gene TRBV5-1 combines with J gene TRBJ2-3; 10 bases agree with TRBD2. Losses at the gene ends were 4 bases for V and 3 bases for J; bases not matched to a gene: 14. Germline V CDR1 and CDR2: SGHRS, YFSETQ. The CDR3 spans 18 residues. Here the CDR3 reads CASSPEVAGGIITDTQYF. The CDR3 DNA follows: TGCGCCAGCAGCCCTGAAGTAGCGGGGGGCATAATAACAGATACGCAGTATTTT.

The rearrangement uses TRBV24-1 and TRBJ1-3; no clear D gene. The CDR3 loop spans 11 amino acids. Trimming stripped 7 bases from V and 4 bases from J, with 4 bases between. Germline CDR1 and CDR2: KGHDR and SFDVKD. For the CDR3, the DNA is TGTGCCACCAGCGTAGGAAACACCATATATTTT. As protein: CATSVGNTIYF.

The chain carries TRBV5-1 and TRBJ1-5, with no clear D. The V end was cut by 2 bases, the J end by 7 bases, with 13 bases between. The CDR3 sequence is 14 residues long. Germline loops: CDR1 SGHRS, CDR2 YFSETQ. The CDR3 DNA reads TGCGCCAGCAGCTTCGACGGGATGGGCCAGCCCCAGCATTTT. Its translation: CASSFDGMGQPQHF.

This chain joins TRBV28 and TRBJ1-2; the D gene is possibly TRBD1 (6 bases). The CDR3 runs to 13 residues. The germline V and J ends were trimmed by 5 bases and 3 bases, with 10 bases remaining between them. Germline-derived CDR1 and CDR2 are MDHEN and SYDVKM. CDR3 coding DNA: TGTGCCAGCAGTCCGGGACAACACTATGGCTACACCTTC. The encoded protein is CASSPGQHYGYTF.

CDR3 in DNA: TGCGCCAGCAGCCAAGTACGGGGGACAGGGAATGAAAAACTGTTTTTT. Its translation is CASSQVRGTGNEKLFF. The chain has TRBV4-3 and TRBJ1-4; TRBD1 agrees at 9 bases. Germline CDR1 reads LGHNA; CDR2 reads YSLEER. With V trimmed by 1 base and J by 5 bases, 5 bases remained unmatched. The CDR3 is made up of 16 amino acids.

This clone was seen once. This chain links TRBV7-2 with TRBJ1-2, with no clear D. Germline V lookup: CDR1 SGHTA, CDR2 FQGNSA. With 1 base removed from V and 8 bases from J, the gap between germline ends came to 8 bases. The CDR3 is 12 amino acids. In DNA form, the CDR3 reads TGTGCCAGCAGCTTAGTCGGGGAGGGCTACACCTTC. Its translation: CASSLVGEGYTF.

This clone was seen a single time. In DNA, the CDR3 is TGTGCCAGCAGTGACGGGGCAGGGCTCCACAATGAGCAGTTCTTC. Translated, it gives CASSDGAGLHNEQFF. The J gene is TRBJ2-1, the V gene TRBV6-4, with D maybe TRBD1 (5 bases). The CDR3 spans 15 residues. With 2 bases removed from V and 5 bases from J, the gap between germline ends came to 13 bases. CDR1 and CDR2 (germline): MRHNA, SNTAGT.

This chain links TRBV9 with TRBJ2-7, with TRBD2 identical over 13 bases. Germline V CDR1 and CDR2: SGDLS, YYNGEE. Germline trimming cut 4 bases from V and 7 bases from J; bases unmatched to any gene: 8. This CDR3 is built from 15 residues. The CDR3 is CASSPHPGLAGEQYF. The CDR3 nucleotides read TGTGCCAGCAGCCCTCATCCGGGACTAGCGGGGGAGCAGTACTTC.

The count of this clone is one. The chain employs TRBV18 and TRBJ2-5, with D perhaps TRBD2 (6 bases). This CDR3 has 15 amino acids. The V and J ends lost 1 base and 6 bases respectively, with 15 bases between them. In germline, CDR1 is KGHSH, CDR2 LQKENI. Here the CDR3 reads CASSPLVGGLQTQYF. The CDR3 DNA reads TGTGCCAGCTCACCACTCGTTGGGGGACTGCAGACCCAGTACTTC.

J is TRBJ1-2 and V is TRBV27; D unresolved. The CDR3 consists of 14 residues. The V and J ends lost 2 bases and 4 bases respectively, with 11 bases between them. Germline CDR1 MNHEY, CDR2 SMNVEV (reference sequence). This CDR3 is CASSLMRESYGYTF. CDR3 in DNA: TGTGCCAGCAGTTTAATGAGGGAAAGCTATGGCTACACCTTC.

This chain uses TRBV9 with TRBJ2-7; 14 bases map to TRBD2. The CDR3 contains 15 residues. Germline V gene lookup returns CDR1 SGDLS and CDR2 YYNGEE. After removal of 3 bases from V and 4 bases from J, the junction contained 3 bases not matched to a gene. CDR3 nucleotide sequence: TGTGCCAGCAGCGAGGGACTAGCGGGGGTATACGAGCAGTACTTC. It translates to CASSEGLAGVYEQYF.

J is TRBJ2-7 and V is TRBV3-1 (or the pseudogene TRBV3-2); maybe TRBD1 (7 bases). Trimming removed 3 bases at V and 1 base at J, with 16 bases between. This CDR3 is 16 amino acids long. Germline V CDR1 and CDR2: LGHDT, YNNKEL (reference sequence). CDR3 sequence (DNA): TGTGCCAGCAGCCACGATCCGACAGGGAGGTCCTACGAGCAGTACTTC. This codes for CASSHDPTGRSYEQYF.

The chain carries TRBV28 and TRBJ1-6, with D maybe TRBD1 (5 bases). V was cut by 1 base and J by 7 bases, with 11 bases left in between. The CDR3 runs 15 residues. CDR1 and CDR2 (germline): MDHEN, SYDVKM. In nucleotides, the CDR3 is TGTGCCAGCAGTTTATTAGGACGGGGGAATTCACCCCTCCACTTT. As protein: CASSLLGRGNSPLHF.

The rearrangement joins TRBV5-6 to TRBJ2-2; possibly TRBD1 for D (7 bases). Germline V CDR1 and CDR2: SGHDT, YYEEEE. V was cut by 5 bases and J by 5 bases, with 13 bases left in between. The CDR3 runs 14 residues. CDR3 in amino acids: CASRIQGRTGELFF. CDR3 sequence (DNA): TGTGCCAGCAGGATACAGGGGAGGACCGGGGAGCTGTTTTTT. The variable domain in full, completed from reference TRBV5-6 and TRBJ2-2, reads DAGVTQSPTHLIKTRGQQVTLRCSPKSGHDTVSWYQQALGQGPQFIFQYYEEEERQRGNFPDRFSGHQFPNYSSELNVNALLLGDSALYLCASRIQGRTGELFFGEGSRLTVL.

The chain carries TRBV28 and TRBJ2-5, with 9 bases aligning to TRBD1. V trimming: 8 bases; J trimming: 4 bases; junction bases outside the gene matches: 2. The CDR3 has 12 amino acids. The V gene's germline CDR1 is MDHEN and CDR2 SYDVKM. CDR3 sequence (DNA): TGTGCCAGCTTGACAGGGGGAGAGACCCAGTACTTC. It translates to CASLTGGETQYF.

This sequence joins TRBV9 and TRBJ2-7, with D tentatively TRBD1 (5 bases). With 0 bases removed from V and 2 bases from J, the gap between germline ends came to 9 bases. Germline V CDR1 and CDR2: SGDLS, YYNGEE. The CDR3 sequence is 14 residues long. In DNA, the CDR3 is TGTGCCAGCAGCGTAGAGACAGCCACCTACGAGCAGTACTTC. Residues: CASSVETATYEQYF.